These 4 T cell receptor beta chains share one sample of origin, sequenced in a study of blood T cells in healthy people across ages. PCR was performed a second time for 7 to 11 cycles using a sample-barcoded 5' primer and a J-beta primer mix. Using its own MiXCR run on the 5' RACE reads, TCRdb lists one record per CDR3 protein. The sample contains some 1.8 million distinct CDR3 sequences, about two fifths of which appear only once. The material sequenced was blood. These receptor sequences come from a human donor in good health.

This chain uses TRBV12-3 or TRBV12-4 with TRBJ2-7, with D possibly matching TRBD1 (5 bases). V shed 5 bases and J shed 1 base, with 21 bases lying between them. This CDR3 is 17 amino acids long. CDR3 sequence reads: CASSRQPSHRNSYEQYF. CDR3 nucleotides: TGTGCCAGCAGTCGACAGCCGTCCCACAGAAATTCCTACGAGCAGTACTTC.

This clonotype has a handful of counts. The rearrangement uses TRBV20-1 and TRBJ2-7; 8 positions match TRBD1. Germline CDR1 reads DFQATT; CDR2 reads SNEGSKA (reference sequence). The V and J ends lost 5 bases and 1 base, in that order; junction bases with no gene match: 7. The CDR3 totals 14 residues. The CDR3 is CSAGTGFPSYEQYF. CDR3 DNA: TGCAGTGCTGGGACAGGCTTCCCTTCCTACGAGCAGTACTTC.

The V call is TRBV20-1, the J call TRBJ2-4, with no clear D. The CDR3 has 11 amino acids. Trimming stripped 7 bases from V and 2 bases from J, with 6 bases between. The germline gives CDR1 DFQATT, CDR2 SNEGSKA (reference sequence). Here the CDR3 reads CSGGPKNIQYF. The CDR3 nucleotides are TGCAGTGGGGGTCCCAAAAACATTCAGTACTTC.

This clonotype was picked up a small number of times. The CDR3 nucleotides read TGTGCCAGCAGCACTACCGAGGGACTAGCGGGGTTGAGCTCCTACAATGAGCAGTTCTTC. It translates to CASSTTEGLAGLSSYNEQFF. The chain uses TRBV9 and TRBJ2-1; 13 bases fit TRBD2. Germline lookup yields CDR1 SGDLS and CDR2 YYNGEE. V shed 4 bases and J 0 bases; nucleotides not matched to a gene: 13. This CDR3 has 20 amino acids.